The TCR beta chain under discussion was sequenced for a study of cytomegalovirus exposure and HLA in healthy donors. Across the study: There were over 350 genotyped donors. Of these, roughly 86% fell in the genetic ancestry cluster associated with self-reported Caucasian donors. Points from the study as a whole: In a later analysis, TCR beta V- and J-gene trimming showed a link to a missense DCLRE1C variant.

About this clone: The antigen remains unidentified.

Researchers ran the PCR with 60 Vbeta and 13 Jbeta primers. Measured with immunoSEQ multiplex PCR; TCRdb has only the in-frame clones, and not every one. The sample has approximately 99,000 clones, 81% seen once. Trimming took off 6 bases at V and 11 bases at J, with 13 bases between the two ends. CDR1 is MNHEY, CDR2 SVGAGI, per germline. The CDR3 runs 11 residues. Sequences were obtained from PBMCs. The receptor's source is a man aged 35 to 55 in good health and CMV-seropositive. The chain has TRBV6-5 and TRBJ1-1; D uncertain. The CDR3 loop reads CASRNSQMAFF. CDR3 DNA: TGTGCCAGCAGGAACTCACAGATGGCTTTCTTT.